The entry below gives a single TCR beta chain sequence along with its context. Its antigen is still unknown. This specimen belongs to a study of blood T cells in healthy people across ages. Next came a second PCR, run for 7 to 11 cycles, which used a sample-barcoded 5' primer along with a J-beta primer mix. TCRdb redid the calling of the 5' RACE reads with MiXCR, one entry per CDR3 protein. This table holds over a million distinct CDR3 sequences, over 35% found once. The trim removed 4 bases at V and 2 bases at J, leaving 8 bases unmatched. From germline, CDR1 is SGHTA and CDR2 FQGNSA. The CDR3 is 16 amino acids. Regarding the study as a whole: Estimates of total diversity, which came from one million sequenced T cells, were considered to be underestimates. In the absence of known donor CMV status, changes in expanded clonotypes were possibly confounded.

Source material: blood. The receptor comes from an older woman in good health. The V call is TRBV7-2, the J call TRBJ2-5, with 9 bases matching TRBD2. DNA for the CDR3: TGTGCCAGCAGCTACCGGACTAGCGCACCTCAAGAGACCCAGTACTTC. This translates into CASSYRTSAPQETQYF. Combining the CDR3 with reference TRBV7-2 and TRBJ2-5 gives the whole variable domain GAGVSQSPSNKVTEKGKDVELRCDPISGHTALYWYRQSLGQGLEFLIYFQGNSAPDKSGLPSDRFSAERTGGSVSTLTIQRTQQEDSAVYLCASSYRTSAPQETQYFGPGTRLLVL.